Listed here is a single T cell receptor beta chain. The data were obtained in a study of blood T cell repertoires in COVID-19. Study information: PBMCs, B-cell-depleted T cells, or T cells provided the cDNA or gDNA that made up the material.

The CDR3 runs to 20 residues. Germline-derived CDR1 and CDR2 are LGHNA and YNFKEQ. Trimming took 1 base from V and 5 from J; bases not matched to a gene: 17. Clones were read by immunoSEQ multiplex PCR, and TCRdb kept only the in-frame ones, dropping some. This table has 250,000 to 300,000 clones, around nine tenths appearing once. Sequenced input: peripheral blood. The receptor comes from a woman aged 25 to 39 with COVID-19, enrolled during active disease. The J gene is TRBJ2-2, the V gene TRBV4-2; 9 bases are shared with TRBD2. The CDR3 nucleotides are TGTGCCAGCAGCCAAGGGATCCTAGCGGGATCGCTGAAGGGAACCGGGGAGCTGTTTTTT. Translated, it gives CASSQGILAGSLKGTGELFF.